This entry lists 7 T cell receptor beta chains sequenced from one sample in a study of T cell responses to AZD1222 COVID-19 vaccine (dated by TCRdb to the early 2020s). The method behind the library was the immunoSEQ multiplex PCR assay. Sourced from immuneACCESS, this table was stored by TCRdb with only in-frame sequences that have V and J called. A share of the clones is absent; for the studies checked, an unresolved V gene accounts for under half, and the remainder has no known explanation. In this sample the table shows about 86,000 clones, more than 90% of which occur a single time. The top ten constitute about 3% of the sample. This specimen's time point label, per the study, means: baseline before first vaccination. The starting material was peripheral blood, obtained on day 0 of AZD1222 vaccination. The receptors originated from an adult in good health.

The chain carries TRBV6-5 and TRBJ1-1, with D possibly being TRBD1 (6 bases). Germline V gene lookup returns CDR1 MNHEY and CDR2 SVGAGI. The CDR3 has 14 amino acids. The ends were cut back, 8 bases at V and 5 bases at J, with 18 bases in the middle. Here the CDR3 DNA reads TGTGCCAGCGGCCGAGGGGGGGCGAAGACTGAAGCTTTCTTT. This gives the protein CASGRGGAKTEAFF.

The rearrangement joins TRBV5-1 to TRBJ2-2; possibly TRBD2 for D (6 bases). Trimming stripped 4 bases from V and 4 bases from J, with 8 bases between. Germline V CDR1 and CDR2: SGHRS, YFSETQ. The CDR3 loop spans 13 amino acids. CDR3 residues: CASSPGVTGELFF. In DNA, the CDR3 is TGCGCCAGCAGCCCGGGGGTCACCGGGGAGCTGTTTTTT.

The rearrangement links TRBV19 to TRBJ2-6, with D perhaps matching TRBD1 (6 bases). Per the germline V gene, CDR1 is LNHDA and CDR2 is SQIVND (reference sequence). The CDR3 consists of 15 residues. Trimming stripped 7 bases from V and 2 bases from J, with 12 bases between. CDR3 amino acids: CASTTGQPGANVLTF. The CDR3 DNA follows: TGTGCCAGTACCACCGGACAGCCTGGGGCCAACGTCCTGACTTTC.

The rearrangement joins TRBV10-2 to TRBJ2-2; the D gene is possibly TRBD2 (5 bases). Germline V gives CDR1 WSHSY, CDR2 SAAADI. Trimming pared 6 bases from V and 2 bases from J, leaving 10 bases between. This CDR3 has 14 amino acids. This chain's CDR3 is CASSPGLNTGELFF. The CDR3 DNA follows: TGCGCCAGCAGCCCCGGACTTAACACCGGGGAGCTGTTTTTT.

This sequence joins TRBV5-8 and TRBJ2-7; no definite D call. The CDR3 is 12 amino acids. CDR1 and CDR2 from the germline V gene are SGHTS and YDEGEE. Trimming took off 4 bases at V and 5 bases at J, with 10 bases between the two ends. The CDR3 loop reads CASSRGRNEQYF. CDR3 nucleotide sequence: TGTGCCAGCAGCAGAGGTCGGAACGAGCAGTACTTC.

The V and J genes are TRBV28 and TRBJ2-2, with 10 bases identical to TRBD1. From germline, CDR1 is MDHEN and CDR2 SYDVKM. This CDR3 region has 21 residues. Losses at the gene ends were 2 bases for V and 2 bases for J; bases not matched to a gene: 17. The DNA for the CDR3 is TGTGCCAGCAGTTTAATGCTTGCCGGGACAGGGGAGGCCGCTAACACCGGGGAGCTGTTTTTT. The encoded protein is CASSLMLAGTGEAANTGELFF.

The chain links TRBV6-5 to TRBJ2-7; tentatively, D is TRBD1 (5 bases). There are 13 residues in the CDR3. Germline CDR1 reads MNHEY; CDR2 reads SVGAGI. V lost 7 bases and J lost 0, with 10 bases in between. CDR3 in amino acids: CASNGQVSYEQYF. CDR3 in DNA: TGTGCCAGCAACGGACAAGTCTCCTACGAGCAGTACTTC.